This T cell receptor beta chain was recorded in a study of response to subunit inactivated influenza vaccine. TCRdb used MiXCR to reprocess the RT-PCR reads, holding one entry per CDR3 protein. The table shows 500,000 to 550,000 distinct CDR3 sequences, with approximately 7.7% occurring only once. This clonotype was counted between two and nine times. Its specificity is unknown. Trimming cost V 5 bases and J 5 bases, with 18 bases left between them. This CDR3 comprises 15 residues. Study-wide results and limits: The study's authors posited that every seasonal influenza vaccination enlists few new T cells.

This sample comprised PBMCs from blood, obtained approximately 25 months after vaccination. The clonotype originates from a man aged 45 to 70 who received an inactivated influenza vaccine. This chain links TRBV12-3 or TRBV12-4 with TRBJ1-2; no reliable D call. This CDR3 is CASSPRRGEGYGYTF. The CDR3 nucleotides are TGTGCCAGCAGTCCCCGGAGAGGTGAAGGGTATGGCTACACCTTC.